The 17 T cell receptor beta chains listed next were all sequenced from one sample in a study of blood T cell repertoires in COVID-19. TCRdb keeps only in-frame clones here, not all; method: immunoSEQ multiplex PCR. The table records tens of thousands of clones, 88% of them present only once. Sequences were obtained from peripheral blood. The receptors were sampled from a man aged 60 to 69 with active COVID-19.

The rearrangement uses TRBV2 and TRBJ2-7, with a tentative D call TRBD1 (5 bases). With 7 bases removed from V and 6 bases from J, the gap between germline ends came to 16 bases. Germline CDR1 is SNHLY and CDR2 is FYNNEI. This CDR3 spans 13 amino acids. In DNA form, the CDR3 reads TGTGCCAGCACTCAGGGTCTTTTACGCGAGCAGTACTTC. Translating it yields CASTQGLLREQYF.

This clone came up once. The chain is built from TRBV4-2 and TRBJ2-7, with 9 bases that match TRBD2. CDR1 is LGHNA, CDR2 YNFKEQ, per germline. The CDR3 extends over 14 amino acids. V lost 0 bases and J lost 7; bases outside the gene matches: 4. CDR3 coding DNA: TGTGCCAGCAGCCAAGATTCCCTAGCGGGGGAGCAGTACTTC. This gives the protein CASSQDSLAGEQYF.

V usage is TRBV11-2 and J usage is TRBJ2-5, with a weak D call TRBD2 (5 bases). The germline V gene has CDR1 SGHAT and CDR2 FQNNGV. The ends were cut back, 1 base at V and 4 bases at J, with 10 bases in the middle. The CDR3 runs 14 residues. CDR3 sequence reads: CASSLAGLGETQYF. For the CDR3, the DNA is TGTGCCAGCAGCTTAGCGGGGTTGGGAGAGACCCAGTACTTC. Full variable domain (rest looked up from reference TRBV11-2 and TRBJ2-5): EAGVAQSPRYKIIEKRQSVAFWCNPISGHATLYWYQQILGQGPKLLIQFQNNGVVDDSQLPKDRFSAERLKGVDSTLKIQPAKLEDSAVYLCASSLAGLGETQYFGPGTRLLVL.

The chain carries TRBV18 and TRBJ2-1; 10 nucleotides agree with TRBD1. The germline CDR1 and CDR2 sequences are KGHSH and LQKENI. Trimming took 2 bases from V and 8 from J; bases not matched to a gene: 6. CDR3 length: 15 residues. In DNA form, the CDR3 reads TGTGCCAGCTCACCAGGGAGACAGGGGGCCGATGAGCAGTTCTTC. Amino acids: CASSPGRQGADEQFF. The full variable domain, in which reference TRBV18 and TRBJ2-1 provide the parts outside the CDR3, is NAGVMQNPRHLVRRRGQEARLRCSPMKGHSHVYWYRQLPEEGLKFMVYLQKENIIDESGMPKERFSAEFPKEGPSILRIQQVVRGDSAAYFCASSPGRQGADEQFFGPGTRLTVL.

This chain uses TRBV28 with TRBJ2-7, with 11 bases aligning to TRBD1. Germline V gene lookup returns CDR1 MDHEN and CDR2 SYDVKM. V gave up 5 bases and J gave up 7 bases; unmatched junction bases: 4. This CDR3 spans 13 amino acids. CDR3: CASSGQGAKEQYF. In DNA form, the CDR3 reads TGTGCCAGCAGTGGACAGGGGGCTAAGGAGCAGTACTTC.

Here the CDR3 DNA reads TGTGCCAGCAGCGGCGGGACTAGCAATGAGCAGTTCTTC. Its translation is CASSGGTSNEQFF. The chain is built from TRBV7-3 and TRBJ2-1; 8 bases agree with TRBD2. Losses at the gene ends were 5 bases for V and 6 bases for J; bases not matched to a gene: 3. In germline, CDR1 is SGHTA, CDR2 FQGTGA. This CDR3 is built from 13 residues.

This clone was counted once. V and J are TRBV7-6 and TRBJ2-1; 8 bases are a match to TRBD1. With V trimmed by 5 bases and J by 5 bases, 8 bases remained unmatched. CDR3 length: 15 amino acids. The germline gives CDR1 SGHVS, CDR2 FNYEAQ. The CDR3 reads CASSPRTGKNNEQFF. The CDR3 DNA sequence: TGTGCCAGCAGCCCCCGGACAGGGAAGAACAATGAGCAGTTCTTC.

This clone occurred once. This chain connects TRBV12-5 to TRBJ2-3, with D perhaps matching TRBD1 (5 bases). Deletions cut 1 base from V and 3 bases from J, with 11 bases between. Germline CDR1 LGHNT, CDR2 FRNRAP. This CDR3 is 15 amino acids long. The CDR3 sequence is CASGLDRYMTDTQYF. The CDR3 DNA follows: TGTGCTAGTGGTTTGGACAGGTATATGACAGATACGCAGTATTTT. The complete variable domain, with remaining parts taken from reference TRBV12-5 and TRBJ2-3, reads DARVTQTPRHKVTEMGQEVTMRCQPILGHNTVFWYRQTMMQGLELLAYFRNRAPLDDSGMPKDRFSAEMPDATLATLKIQPSEPRDSAVYFCASGLDRYMTDTQYFGPGTRLTVL.

The rearrangement links TRBV19 to TRBJ1-2; 7 positions match TRBD1. Germline CDR1 and CDR2: LNHDA and SQIVND (reference sequence). V shed 3 bases and J 8 bases; nucleotides not matched to a gene: 9. CDR3 size: 14 residues. This chain's CDR3 is CASSIPQGTEGYTF. For the CDR3, the DNA is TGTGCCAGTAGTATCCCACAGGGGACCGAAGGCTACACCTTC.

This rearrangement joins TRBV7-2 to TRBJ2-1; D unresolved. The germline CDR1 and CDR2 sequences are SGHTA and FQGNSA. The CDR3 loop spans 14 amino acids. V was clipped by 5 bases and J by 3 bases, with 11 bases between them. The CDR3 DNA reads as TGTGCCAGCAGCAAATCGAGCCTCTACAATGAGCAGTTCTTC. Encoded protein: CASSKSSLYNEQFF.

The chain carries TRBV2 and TRBJ2-2; a weak D match, TRBD1 (5 bases). The V gene lost 7 bases and the J gene lost 4 bases, with 13 bases spanning the gap. Germline CDR1 and CDR2: SNHLY and FYNNEI. The CDR3 is made up of 14 amino acids. CDR3 residues: CASMQGRVTGELFF. The CDR3 coding sequence is TGTGCCAGCATGCAGGGTCGGGTCACCGGGGAGCTGTTTTTT.

The chain couples TRBV9 to TRBJ2-3; D is ambiguous. V lost 3 bases and J lost 2, with 4 bases in between. The V gene's germline CDR1 is SGDLS and CDR2 YYNGEE. The CDR3 spans 12 residues. Here the CDR3 DNA reads TGTGCCAGCAGCGACTCCACAGATACGCAGTATTTT. Its protein is CASSDSTDTQYF. Together with reference TRBV9 and TRBJ2-3, the CDR3 gives the full variable domain: DSGVTQTPKHLITATGQRVTLRCSPRSGDLSVYWYQQSLDQGLQFLIQYYNGEERAKGNILERFSAQQFPDLHSELNLSSLELGDSALYFCASSDSTDTQYFGPGTRLTVL.

CDR3 amino acids: CASSRRLAGVVYEQYF. Here the CDR3 DNA reads TGTGCCAGCAGTCGACGACTAGCGGGAGTCGTCTACGAGCAGTACTTC. The gene calls are TRBV11-1 and TRBJ2-7, with TRBD2 matching 12 bases. The V gene's germline CDR1 is SGHAT and CDR2 FQDESV (reference sequence). The CDR3 contains 16 residues. Trimming removed 6 bases from V and 3 bases from J; junction bases left unmatched: 9.

Here the CDR3 DNA reads TGTGCCAGCAGCTTAGAGCGCGCGTTCATCGCCGGGGAGCTGTTTTTT. Translated, it gives CASSLERAFIAGELFF. V is TRBV7-8 and J is TRBJ2-2, with no clear D. This CDR3 comprises 16 residues. V was cut by 1 base and J by 6 bases, with 15 bases left in between. Germline CDR1 SGHVS, CDR2 FQNEAQ. Combining the CDR3 with reference TRBV7-8 and TRBJ2-2 gives the whole variable domain GAGVSQSPRYKVAKRGQDVALRCDPISGHVSLFWYQQALGQGPEFLTYFQNEAQLDKSGLPSDRFFAERPEGSVSTLKIQRTQQEDSAVYLCASSLERAFIAGELFFGEGSRLTVL.

The V gene is TRBV5-1, the J gene TRBJ2-7; 8 bases agree with TRBD2. The germline CDR1 and CDR2 sequences are SGHRS and YFSETQ. The length of the CDR3 is 16 residues. The junction had 5 bases not matched to a gene; V was cut back by 0 bases and J by 0 bases. The CDR3 spells CASSLVGTRASYEQYF. In DNA, the CDR3 is TGCGCCAGCAGCTTGGTGGGGACTAGAGCCTCCTACGAGCAGTACTTC.

This clone occurred a few times. The rearrangement joins TRBV9 to TRBJ1-2, with a tentative D call TRBD1 (5 bases). Deletions cut 3 bases from V and 2 bases from J, with 5 bases between. CDR1 SGDLS and CDR2 YYNGEE come from the germline V gene. The CDR3 length is 12 residues. The CDR3 DNA reads TGTGCCAGCAGCGAGGGGAACTATGGCTACACCTTC. Encoded protein: CASSEGNYGYTF.

This clone was observed a single time. The rearrangement joins TRBV5-4 to TRBJ2-1; 9 bases match TRBD1. The CDR3 is made up of 16 amino acids. Germline trimming cut 4 bases from V and 1 base from J; bases unmatched to any gene: 6. Germline V gene lookup returns CDR1 SGHNT and CDR2 YYREEE (reference sequence). CDR3 nucleotides: TGTGCCAGCAGCCTGAGGACAGGGGCGTCCTACAATGAGCAGTTCTTC. Amino acid sequence: CASSLRTGASYNEQFF.